The rows below give T cell receptor beta chains drawn from one sample of a study of control samples from healthy donors and cancer patients. Sequencing was performed with immunoSEQ multiplex PCR; in TCRdb, only in-frame clones are kept and a portion is missing. The sample holds fewer than 200,000 clones, just under 95% seen once. Sequenced sample: blood. The receptor source for this set is a woman aged 55 to 70 in good health. Each CDR3 is given with its conserved first and last residue. Fields, in order: clone size, D gene, J gene, V gene, CDR3 DNA, CDR3 protein. A D gene is named only where the DNA matches it firmly. Clone size is not always given. Where it is, it says once, few, many or a class for expanded clones.

clone size: once
D gene: NA
J gene: TRBJ1-4
V gene: TRBV7-8
CDR3 DNA: TGTGCCAGCAGCCCCTTAAGGACCACAACTAATGAAAAACTGTTTTTT
CDR3 protein: CASSPLRTTTNEKLFF

clone size: NA
D gene: TRBD1
J gene: TRBJ1-2
V gene: TRBV5-6
CDR3 DNA: TGTGCCAGCAGCTTGGTCGACAGGGGCTATGGCTACACCTTC
CDR3 protein: CASSLVDRGYGYTF

clone size: NA
D gene: NA
J gene: TRBJ1-4
V gene: TRBV4-2
CDR3 DNA: TGTGCCAGCAGCCAAGAAGGGGCGGCAGCTGAATTTCCGACTAATGAAAAACTGTTTTTT
CDR3 protein: CASSQEGAAAEFPTNEKLFF

clone size: few
D gene: NA
J gene: TRBJ2-3
V gene: TRBV9
CDR3 DNA: TGTGCCAGCAGCCCCCAGGGCGGCCCGGATACGCAGTATTTT
CDR3 protein: CASSPQGGPDTQYF

clone size: NA
D gene: NA
J gene: TRBJ1-3
V gene: TRBV27
CDR3 DNA: TGTGCCAGCAGTTTTTCTGCCAATACTGGAAACACCATATATTTT
CDR3 protein: CASSFSANTGNTIYF

clone size: NA
D gene: TRBD2
J gene: TRBJ2-1
V gene: TRBV5-1
CDR3 DNA: TGCGCCAGAAAAGCGGGGGGGCCCATCGACAATGAGCAGTTCTTC
CDR3 protein: CARKAGGPIDNEQFF

clone size: NA
D gene: NA
J gene: TRBJ1-1
V gene: TRBV9
CDR3 DNA: TGTGCCAGCAGCGTAGGGTGGAAAAAAACGAACACTGAAGCTTTCTTT
CDR3 protein: CASSVGWKKTNTEAFF

clone size: NA
D gene: NA
J gene: TRBJ1-1
V gene: TRBV6-5
CDR3 DNA: TGTGCCAGCATCCCCCCTCGAGGAAGATACACTGAAGCTTTCTTT
CDR3 protein: CASIPPRGRYTEAFF

clone size: NA
D gene: TRBD1
J gene: TRBJ1-1
V gene: TRBV6-5
CDR3 DNA: TGTGCCACCAGCTTCGGGACAGCGAACACTGAAGCTTTCTTT
CDR3 protein: CATSFGTANTEAFF

clone size: NA
D gene: NA
J gene: TRBJ2-1
V gene: TRBV18
CDR3 DNA: TGTGCCAGCTCACCCCAGATGGTTTACAATGAGCAGTTCTTC
CDR3 protein: CASSPQMVYNEQFF

clone size: NA
D gene: NA
J gene: TRBJ1-4
V gene: TRBV7-2
CDR3 DNA: TGTGCCAGCAGCTTAAACAGGGCTGGGGTGAGAAGTGAAAAACTGTTTTTT
CDR3 protein: CASSLNRAGVRSEKLFF

clone size: NA
D gene: NA
J gene: TRBJ1-4
V gene: TRBV9
CDR3 DNA: TGTGCCAGCAGCCTACAGGCAGGGCCTAATGAAAAACTGTTTTTT
CDR3 protein: CASSLQAGPNEKLFF

clone size: NA
D gene: TRBD1
J gene: TRBJ1-1
V gene: TRBV5-1
CDR3 DNA: TGCGCCAGCAGCTTCGGGGACAGGAACACTGAAGCTTTCTTT
CDR3 protein: CASSFGDRNTEAFF

clone size: NA
D gene: NA
J gene: TRBJ2-3
V gene: TRBV18
CDR3 DNA: TGTGCCAGCTCACAAAGCCCTCCTAGCACAGATACGCAGTATTTT
CDR3 protein: CASSQSPPSTDTQYF

clone size: NA
D gene: TRBD1
J gene: TRBJ1-4
V gene: TRBV7-9
CDR3 DNA: TGTGCCAGCAGCTTAGCGGGACAGGGGAATAATGAAAAACTGTTTTTT
CDR3 protein: CASSLAGQGNNEKLFF

clone size: NA
D gene: NA
J gene: TRBJ1-1
V gene: TRBV19
CDR3 DNA: TGTGCCAGTAGTATAGTCATGAACACTGAAGCTTTCTTT
CDR3 protein: CASSIVMNTEAFF

clone size: NA
D gene: NA
J gene: TRBJ1-1
V gene: TRBV27
CDR3 DNA: TGTGCCAGCAGTAGCTCAAGGGAAACTGAAGCTTTCTTT
CDR3 protein: CASSSSRETEAFF

clone size: NA
D gene: TRBD1
J gene: TRBJ1-1
V gene: TRBV11-2
CDR3 DNA: TGTGCCAGCAGCTTAGAATTTACAGGGGTGAGCACTGAAGCTTTCTTT
CDR3 protein: CASSLEFTGVSTEAFF

clone size: NA
D gene: NA
J gene: TRBJ1-6
V gene: TRBV18
CDR3 DNA: TGTGCCAGCTCACCACTAGGGGAGGAGAAAACTTCACCCCTCCACTTT
CDR3 protein: CASSPLGEEKTSPLHF

clone size: NA
D gene: NA
J gene: TRBJ1-3
V gene: TRBV6-6
CDR3 DNA: TGTGCCAGCAGTAACTCTGGAAACACCATATATTTT
CDR3 protein: CASSNSGNTIYF

clone size: few
D gene: TRBD1
J gene: TRBJ1-5
V gene: TRBV6-5
CDR3 DNA: TGTGCCAGCAGTATCCTTGGAGGGGGCGGGCAGCCCCAGCATTTT
CDR3 protein: CASSILGGGGQPQHF

clone size: NA
D gene: NA
J gene: TRBJ2-7
V gene: TRBV5-4
CDR3 DNA: TGTGCCAGCAGCTTGGGGGTCCCCTCCTACGAGCAGTACTTC
CDR3 protein: CASSLGVPSYEQYF

clone size: NA
D gene: NA
J gene: TRBJ1-2
V gene: TRBV27
CDR3 DNA: TGTGCCAGCAGCCTACTTGACAGGCCCGACTATGGCTACACCTTC
CDR3 protein: CASSLLDRPDYGYTF

clone size: NA
D gene: NA
J gene: TRBJ1-1
V gene: TRBV7-6
CDR3 DNA: TGTGCCAGCAGCTTATCATCCAGGGAGGGCACTGAAGCTTTCTTT
CDR3 protein: CASSLSSREGTEAFF

clone size: NA
D gene: NA
J gene: TRBJ1-4
V gene: TRBV3-1/TRBV3-2
CDR3 DNA: TGTGCCAGCAGCCTCAGCGCCCCGAATGAAAAACTGTTTTTT
CDR3 protein: CASSLSAPNEKLFF

clone size: NA
D gene: NA
J gene: TRBJ1-1
V gene: TRBV12-3/TRBV12-4
CDR3 DNA: TGTGCCAGCAGTTTAGTCAGGGCAACTGAAGCTTTCTTT
CDR3 protein: CASSLVRATEAFF

clone size: NA
D gene: NA
J gene: TRBJ2-3
V gene: TRBV18
CDR3 DNA: TGTGCCAGCTCACCTAACCCCGTCAGCCCTGGCCTGAATACAGATACGCAGTATTTT
CDR3 protein: CASSPNPVSPGLNTDTQYF

clone size: NA
D gene: TRBD1
J gene: TRBJ1-1
V gene: TRBV3-1/TRBV3-2
CDR3 DNA: TGTGCCAGCAGCCAGGACAGGGGAGCAATTACTGAAGCTTTCTTT
CDR3 protein: CASSQDRGAITEAFF

clone size: NA
D gene: NA
J gene: TRBJ1-3
V gene: TRBV30
CDR3 DNA: TGTGCCTGGAGCGTTTACCTCTCTGGAAACACCATATATTTT
CDR3 protein: CAWSVYLSGNTIYF

clone size: NA
D gene: NA
J gene: TRBJ1-4
V gene: TRBV7-8
CDR3 DNA: TGTGCCAGCAGCCCCCCGGGAGGGAACGGTAGTGGAGCATGGGTTCTCGGGGGGAATGAAAAACTGTTTTTT
CDR3 protein: CASSPPGGNGSGAWVLGGNEKLFF

clone size: NA
D gene: NA
J gene: TRBJ1-2
V gene: TRBV30
CDR3 DNA: TGTGCCTGGAGTGTACAGGGCAGCAACTATGGCTACACCTTC
CDR3 protein: CAWSVQGSNYGYTF

clone size: NA
D gene: NA
J gene: TRBJ1-2
V gene: TRBV7-2
CDR3 DNA: TGTGCCAGCAGCTTAGCCCCCACAAACTATGGCTACACCTTC
CDR3 protein: CASSLAPTNYGYTF

clone size: NA
D gene: TRBD2
J gene: TRBJ2-1
V gene: TRBV10-3
CDR3 DNA: TGTGCCATCACCGGAGGGACTAGCGGGGGAGGAAGCTCCTACAATGAGCAGTTCTTC
CDR3 protein: CAITGGTSGGGSSYNEQFF

clone size: NA
D gene: TRBD1
J gene: TRBJ1-6
V gene: TRBV27
CDR3 DNA: TGTGCCAGCAGCGACAGGGTCGGAAATTCACCCCTCCACTTT
CDR3 protein: CASSDRVGNSPLHF

clone size: NA
D gene: NA
J gene: TRBJ1-6
V gene: TRBV16
CDR3 DNA: TGTGCCAGCAGCTCAGGGTTTGACAATTCACCCCTCCACTTT
CDR3 protein: CASSSGFDNSPLHF

clone size: NA
D gene: NA
J gene: TRBJ2-7
V gene: TRBV14
CDR3 DNA: TGTGCCAGCAGCCGGGGGGGGGCCCTAGTTGGCGAGCAGTACTTC
CDR3 protein: CASSRGGALVGEQYF

clone size: once
D gene: NA
J gene: TRBJ1-1
V gene: TRBV6-5
CDR3 DNA: TGTGCCAGCAGTTACTTAACAGGGCAGAACACTGAAGCTTTCTTT
CDR3 protein: CASSYLTGQNTEAFF

clone size: NA
D gene: TRBD1
J gene: TRBJ1-1
V gene: TRBV27
CDR3 DNA: TGTGCCAGCAGTTTATCCGTGACAGGGGCTGAAGCTTTCTTT
CDR3 protein: CASSLSVTGAEAFF

clone size: NA
D gene: NA
J gene: TRBJ1-4
V gene: TRBV7-9
CDR3 DNA: TGTGCCAGCAGCTTATTCGGGACAAATAATGAAAAACTGTTTTTT
CDR3 protein: CASSLFGTNNEKLFF

clone size: NA
D gene: TRBD1
J gene: TRBJ1-6
V gene: TRBV6-6
CDR3 DNA: TGTGCCAGCAGTTTAATCGGGACAGGACATAATTCACCCCTCCACTTT
CDR3 protein: CASSLIGTGHNSPLHF

clone size: NA
D gene: NA
J gene: TRBJ1-5
V gene: TRBV10-3
CDR3 DNA: TGTGCCACCAAGGGCCGACAGGAAGATCAGCCCCAGCATTTT
CDR3 protein: CATKGRQEDQPQHF

clone size: NA
D gene: NA
J gene: TRBJ1-1
V gene: TRBV7-2
CDR3 DNA: TGTGCCAGCAGCTCCGGGTTCGGCCGGGCTTTCTTT
CDR3 protein: CASSSGFGRAFF